The following is a TCR beta chain sequence with its context. The data originate from a study of T cell changes during pregnancy in multiple sclerosis. Trimming removed 5 bases at V and 10 bases at J, with 17 bases between. The CDR3 covers 13 residues. Germline CDR1 is SGHTA and CDR2 is FQGTGA. The data were produced by immunoSEQ multiplex PCR, yet TCRdb's version contains in-frame clones alone and is incomplete. This table has some 52,000 clones, approximately 92% appearing once. The rearrangement joins TRBV7-3 to TRBJ1-1, with D unresolved. The receptor was derived from a female donor with multiple sclerosis, enrolled in a pregnancy study. Here the sequenced sample was CD4+ T cells from peripheral blood mononuclear cells, taken in the third trimester of pregnancy. CDR3 coding DNA: TGTGCCAGCAGCCCCCGTGTAGGAGAGGTAGCTTTCTTT. The encoded protein is CASSPRVGEVAFF.